This T cell receptor (beta chain) derives from a study of blood T cell repertoires in COVID-19. V lost 5 bases and J lost 5; bases outside the gene matches: 6. CDR1 and CDR2 from the germline V gene are LGHNT and FRNRAP. This CDR3 contains 14 residues. Method: immunoSEQ multiplex PCR; TCRdb's copy keeps in-frame clones and lacks some. In the table there are some 170,000 clones, approximately 85% of which are singletons. Source material: PBMCs or T cells enriched from blood (not recorded which). J is TRBJ1-1 and V is TRBV12-5; 9 nucleotides match TRBD1. The sequence was obtained from a man between 40 and 49 years old who had recovered from COVID-19. CDR3 region: CASGQTGGRTEAFF. In DNA form, the CDR3 reads TGTGCTAGTGGTCAAACAGGGGGCCGAACTGAAGCTTTCTTT.